A single T cell receptor (beta chain) is shown here with its context. The target antigen is unknown. This record belongs to a study of cytomegalovirus exposure and HLA in healthy donors. The germline V gene encodes CDR1 SGHVS and CDR2 FQNEAQ. The CDR3 length is 14 residues. V was shortened by 7 bases and J by 1 base, with 13 bases between the two germline ends. Primers included in the PCR were 60 Vbeta and 13 Jbeta primers. TCRdb keeps only in-frame clones here, not all; method: immunoSEQ multiplex PCR. The sample gives approximately 150,000 clones, 77% of which show up once; around 1.6% is in the top ten. Study findings and constraints: Within an earlier analysis, most TCR beta V segments proved productive either about 87% or about 30% of the time. The likely explanation for a cluster of highly shared sequence variants was sequencing artifact. There were some public TCRs occurring in many donors, but most TCR sequences were rare.

The sample consisted of PBMCs. This receptor was taken from a woman under 40 in good health and CMV-seronegative. The rearrangement uses TRBV7-8 and TRBJ1-1; possibly TRBD1 for D (5 bases). The CDR3 coding sequence is TGTGCCAGCACGATTACAGGACCGAACACTGAAGCTTTCTTT. Protein sequence: CASTITGPNTEAFF.